This T cell receptor beta chain was identified in a study of cytomegalovirus exposure and HLA in healthy donors. About this clone: The antigen is not known.

The CDR3 is made up of 17 amino acids. The V segment lost 1 base and the J segment 5 bases; nucleotides outside the gene matches: 8. Germline V gene lookup returns CDR1 MGHRA and CDR2 YSYEKL. The PCR had 60 Vbeta and 13 Jbeta primers. Using immunoSEQ multiplex PCR, the repertoire was profiled, and TCRdb retains in-frame clones only, with some absent. The sample records around 200,000 clones, around three quarters being singletons. Study conclusions and caveats: The majority of TCR sequences were rare, yet some public TCRs appeared in many donors. Versus the approximately 720-donor mean, an Asian-associated ancestry cluster reportedly showed fewer N-insertions in a later analysis. Later analysis suggested most CMV-associated TCR beta chains were HLA-restricted.

Sample: PBMCs. The V and J genes are TRBV4-1 and TRBJ2-2; 9 nucleotides align to TRBD2. The receptor was derived from a boy younger than 18 in good health and CMV-seronegative. The CDR3 loop reads CASSQGRTSVFTGELFF. The CDR3 DNA follows: TGCGCCAGCAGCCAAGGACGGACTAGCGTCTTTACCGGGGAGCTGTTTTTT.